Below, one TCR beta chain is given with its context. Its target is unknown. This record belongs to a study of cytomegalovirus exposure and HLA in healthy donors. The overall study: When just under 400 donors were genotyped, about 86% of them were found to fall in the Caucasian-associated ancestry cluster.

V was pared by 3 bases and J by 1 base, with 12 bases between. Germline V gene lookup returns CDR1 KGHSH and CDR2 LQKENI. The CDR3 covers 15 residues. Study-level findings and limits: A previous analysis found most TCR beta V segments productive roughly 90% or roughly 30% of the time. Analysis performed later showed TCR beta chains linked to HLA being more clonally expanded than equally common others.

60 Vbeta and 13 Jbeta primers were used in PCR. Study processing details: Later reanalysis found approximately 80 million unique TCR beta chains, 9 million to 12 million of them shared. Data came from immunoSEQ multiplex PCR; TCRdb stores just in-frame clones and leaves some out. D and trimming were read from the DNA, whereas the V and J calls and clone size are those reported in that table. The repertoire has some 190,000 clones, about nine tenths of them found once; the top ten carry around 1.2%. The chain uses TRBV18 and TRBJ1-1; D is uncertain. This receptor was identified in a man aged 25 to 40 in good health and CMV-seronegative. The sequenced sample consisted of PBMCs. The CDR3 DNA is TGTGCCAGCTCACCTCTCGGGGTCGGGAACACTGAAGCTTTCTTT. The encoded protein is CASSPLGVGNTEAFF.